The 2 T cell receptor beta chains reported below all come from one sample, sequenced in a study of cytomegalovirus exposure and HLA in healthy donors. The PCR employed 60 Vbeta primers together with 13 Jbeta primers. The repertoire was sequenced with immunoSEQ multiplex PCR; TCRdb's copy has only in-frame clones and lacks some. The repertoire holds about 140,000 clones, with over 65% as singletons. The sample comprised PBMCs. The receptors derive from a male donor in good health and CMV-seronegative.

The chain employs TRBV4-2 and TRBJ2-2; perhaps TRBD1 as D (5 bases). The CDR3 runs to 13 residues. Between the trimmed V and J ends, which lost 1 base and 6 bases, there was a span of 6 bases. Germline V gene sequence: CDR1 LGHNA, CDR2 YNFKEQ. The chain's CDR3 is CASSQGRAGELFF. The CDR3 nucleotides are TGTGCCAGCAGCCAAGGCAGGGCCGGGGAGCTGTTTTTT.

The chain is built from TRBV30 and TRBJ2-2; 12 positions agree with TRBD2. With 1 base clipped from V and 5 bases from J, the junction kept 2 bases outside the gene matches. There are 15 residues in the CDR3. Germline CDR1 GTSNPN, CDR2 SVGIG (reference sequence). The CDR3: CAWSGGTSGTGELFF. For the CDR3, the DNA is TGTGCCTGGAGTGGAGGGACTAGCGGGACCGGGGAGCTGTTTTTT.